This TCR beta chain was captured in a study of blood T cell repertoires in COVID-19. Study overall: The United States, Italy and Spain were the sources of the acute and convalescent COVID-19 samples. The analysed material was cDNA or gDNA that came from T cells, B-cell-depleted T cells, or PBMCs.

Original processing notes: Nucleated cell counts were estimated from reference gene primer amplification. Profiled with immunoSEQ multiplex PCR; TCRdb holds only in-frame clones, not every one. The DNA was the basis for D and trimming; V, J and clone size are from that table. Of approximately 62,000 clones detected, around four fifths appear once; the ten largest clones hold about 6%. This CDR3 is 12 amino acids long. Trimming shortened V by 3 bases and J by 1 base, and 3 bases separated the two germline ends. This receptor was obtained from a woman between 50 and 59 years old with active or convalescent COVID-19. The chain carries TRBV12-3 or TRBV12-4 and TRBJ1-1, with D unresolved. The sequencing sample was made of peripheral blood. CDR3 nucleotide sequence: TGTGCCAGCAGTTTCGGGAACACTGAAGCTTTCTTT. Protein product: CASSFGNTEAFF.